Below are 30 T cell receptor beta chains sequenced from a single sample in a study of OX40 agonist ivuxolimab in advanced cancers. Repertoires were generated with immunoSEQ multiplex PCR, while TCRdb's copy carries only in-frame clones and drops some. The sample holds around 76,000 clones; 85% are singletons and the top ten take 5.5% to 7.5%. Sequences were derived from CD4+ or CD8+ T cells sorted from blood, sampled in a trial of the OX40 agonist ivuxolimab. The origin of the receptors is an adult with an advanced solid tumor such as melanoma, head and neck, liver or kidney cancer.

J is TRBJ2-7 and V is TRBV2; 7 bases map to TRBD1. The CDR3 extends over 18 amino acids. Trimming took 1 base from V and 3 from J; bases not matched to a gene: 15. Germline V CDR1 and CDR2: SNHLY, FYNNEI. In DNA form, the CDR3 reads TGTGCCAGCAGTGAAGGACAGGGCGCGCCTTTCGCGTTCTACGAGCAGTACGTC. It yields the protein CASSEGQGAPFAFYEQYV.

The chain joins TRBV5-4 to TRBJ2-7; D is undetermined. The germline V gene encodes CDR1 SGHNT and CDR2 YYREEE (reference sequence). V lost 4 bases and J lost 6, with 14 bases in between. The CDR3 extends over 13 amino acids. As DNA, the CDR3 is TGTGCCAGCAGCCCTAACCAGATCGGCGAGCAGTACGTC. Its protein is CASSPNQIGEQYV.

This chain joins TRBV5-1 and TRBJ1-1, with a weak D call TRBD1 (6 bases). CDR3 length equals 15 residues. Germline CDR1 reads SGHRS; CDR2 reads YFSETQ. V lost 0 bases and J lost 4, with 13 bases in between. The CDR3 here is CASSLGGGFGTEAFF. Written as DNA, the CDR3 is TGCGCCAGCAGCTTGGGTGGGGGCTTCGGCACTGAAGCTTTCTTT.

The J gene is TRBJ2-1, the V gene TRBV28; 10 bases are shared with TRBD1. This CDR3 has 16 residues. With V trimmed by 9 bases and J by 2 bases, 10 bases remained unmatched. Looked up from germline, CDR1 is MDHEN and CDR2 is SYDVKM. CDR3 amino acids: CASSPGQGTPYNEQFF. As DNA, the CDR3 is TGTGCCAGTTCGCCGGGACAGGGGACTCCCTACAATGAGCAGTTCTTC.

J is TRBJ2-5 and V is TRBV28; D is undetermined. Germline loops: CDR1 MDHEN, CDR2 SYDVKM. The CDR3 consists of 14 residues. Trimming left V 6 bases short and J 2 bases short, with 13 bases between. DNA for the CDR3: TGTGCCAGCAGCGAGCTTGACACACAAGAGACCCAGTACTTC. Its protein product is CASSELDTQETQYF.

The J gene is TRBJ2-1, the V gene TRBV7-2; tentative D call: TRBD2 (5 bases). Trimming stripped 5 bases from V and 7 bases from J, with 12 bases between. The CDR3 runs to 13 residues. In germline, CDR1 is SGHTA, CDR2 FQGNSA. CDR3: CASSVRTGNEQFF. Written as DNA, the CDR3 is TGTGCCAGCAGCGTAAGGACTGGGAATGAGCAGTTCTTC.

CDR3 protein: CASSPGGRQRTGELFF. The CDR3 nucleotides are TGTGCCAGCTCACCAGGAGGGCGGCAGCGAACCGGGGAGCTGTTTTTT. This chain joins TRBV18 and TRBJ2-2, with D possibly being TRBD2 (6 bases). The CDR3 is made up of 16 amino acids. V gave up 2 bases and J gave up 5 bases, with 15 bases separating them. CDR1 is KGHSH and CDR2 is LQKENI in the germline V gene.

The rearrangement links TRBV9 to TRBJ2-1; 10 bases line up with TRBD1. This CDR3 is built from 16 residues. The trim removed 2 bases at V and 3 bases at J, leaving 5 bases unmatched. Per germline, CDR1 SGDLS and CDR2 YYNGEE. The CDR3 DNA sequence: TGTGCCAGCAGCGTGGGACAGGGGCGGGACTACAATGAGCAGTTCTTC. Protein: CASSVGQGRDYNEQFF.

CDR3 in DNA: TGTGCCAGCAGCGTAGAAAAGTTACTCACAGATACGCAGTATTTT. This encodes CASSVEKLLTDTQYF. The chain is built from TRBV9 and TRBJ2-3, with D unresolved. CDR1 and CDR2 from the germline V gene are SGDLS and YYNGEE. Trimming removed 0 bases from V and 2 bases from J, with 10 bases in between. This CDR3 comprises 15 residues.

This clone was counted a few times. The CDR3 nucleotides are TGTGCCAGCAGCTGGCCGGGTCCCTCTCTACCCACCTTC. This encodes CASSWPGPSLPTF. The chain carries TRBV5-6 and TRBJ1-2, with D uncertain. The CDR3 consists of 13 residues. Germline assignment: CDR1 SGHDT and CDR2 YYEEEE. V shed 3 bases and J shed 13 bases, with 19 bases lying between them.

This clone appeared once. V usage is TRBV6-5 and J usage is TRBJ2-7; D not certain. Deletions cut 5 bases from V and 7 bases from J, with 15 bases between. This CDR3 is built from 13 residues. Germline V gene lookup returns CDR1 MNHEY and CDR2 SVGAGI. The CDR3 DNA follows: TGTGCCAGCAGTGAGATCCAGGCGTGGGAGCAGTACGTC. It encodes CASSEIQAWEQYV.

The chain couples TRBV19 to TRBJ1-5, with TRBD1 matching 7 bases. CDR1 and CDR2 from the germline V gene are LNHDA and SQIVND (reference sequence). V lost 9 bases to trimming and J lost 6 bases; unmatched junction nucleotides: 14. This CDR3 is 15 amino acids long. This chain's CDR3 is CASQQLQGKGQPQHF. CDR3 nucleotides: TGTGCCAGCCAGCAACTACAGGGGAAGGGTCAGCCCCAGCATTTT.

The gene calls are TRBV7-3 and TRBJ1-2, with 7 bases matching TRBD1. J was trimmed by 1 base and V by 1 base; bases with no gene match: 9. The CDR3 has 17 residues. Per the germline V gene, CDR1 is SGHTA and CDR2 is FQGTGA. CDR3: CASSLRGQAQRNYGYTF. CDR3 DNA: TGTGCCAGCAGCTTAAGAGGACAGGCTCAGCGTAACTATGGCTACACCTTC.

The V call is TRBV25-1, the J call TRBJ2-7; 8 nucleotides line up with TRBD1. The CDR3 loop spans 18 amino acids. The V segment lost 7 bases and the J segment 2 bases; nucleotides outside the gene matches: 19. CDR1 and CDR2 from the germline V gene are MGHDK and SYGVNS. This chain's CDR3 is CASTPPRGRGRGTYEQYF. For the CDR3, the DNA is TGTGCCAGCACACCACCCCGGGGCAGGGGGCGCGGGACCTACGAGCAGTACTTC.

This clone was counted once. CDR3 residues: CASSLASGGVNEQFF. The CDR3 nucleotides read TGTGCCAGCAGCTTGGCTAGCGGGGGGGTCAATGAGCAGTTCTTC. The gene calls are TRBV7-8 and TRBJ2-1; 12 bases are a match to TRBD2. The CDR3 covers 15 residues. Germline V lookup: CDR1 SGHVS, CDR2 FQNEAQ. V lost 3 bases and J lost 6; bases outside the gene matches: 3. Complete variable domain (other parts from reference TRBV7-8 and TRBJ2-1): GAGVSQSPRYKVAKRGQDVALRCDPISGHVSLFWYQQALGQGPEFLTYFQNEAQLDKSGLPSDRFFAERPEGSVSTLKIQRTQQEDSAVYLCASSLASGGVNEQFFGPGTRLTVL.

The chain combines TRBV2 with TRBJ2-7; D gene ambiguous. This CDR3 spans 10 amino acids. The V end lost 2 bases, the J end lost 4 bases, and 0 bases lay between the germline ends. From germline, CDR1 is SNHLY and CDR2 FYNNEI. The CDR3 sequence: CASSEYEQYF. DNA for the CDR3: TGTGCCAGCAGTGAATACGAGCAGTACTTC.

The genes are TRBV7-2 and TRBJ2-5, with D possibly being TRBD2 (5 bases). The CDR3 covers 14 residues. Germline loops: CDR1 SGHTA, CDR2 FQGNSA. V lost 5 bases to trimming and J lost 6 bases, with 16 bases between them. The DNA of the CDR3 is TGTGCCAGCAGCCCCAGTCCAGCGGCCCAGACCCAGTACTTC. Protein sequence: CASSPSPAAQTQYF.

The chain joins TRBV28 to TRBJ2-3; perhaps TRBD2 as D (6 bases). Germline V lookup: CDR1 MDHEN, CDR2 SYDVKM. The V end was cut by 3 bases, the J end by 2 bases, with 12 bases between. The CDR3 spans 15 residues. The CDR3 region is CASSFGGTVTDTQYF. The CDR3 bases are TGTGCCAGCAGTTTCGGGGGAACGGTCACAGATACGCAGTATTTT.

This clone was seen more than once but under ten times. The chain is built from TRBV28 and TRBJ2-5; 11 bases agree with TRBD2. Germline V lookup: CDR1 MDHEN, CDR2 SYDVKM. This CDR3 has 16 residues. The V segment lost 5 bases and the J segment 1 base; nucleotides outside the gene matches: 6. CDR3 nucleotide sequence: TGTGCCAGCAGTGGCACTGGACTAGCGGGCCAAGAGACCCAGTACTTC. Translated: CASSGTGLAGQETQYF. Complete variable domain (other parts from reference TRBV28 and TRBJ2-5): DVKVTQSSRYLVKRTGEKVFLECVQDMDHENMFWYRQDPGLGLRLIYFSYDVKMKEKGDIPEGYSVSREKKERFSLILESASTNQTSMYLCASSGTGLAGQETQYFGPGTRLLVL.

Only a few counts were recorded for this clone. The V gene is TRBV9, the J gene TRBJ1-5; D may be TRBD1 (5 bases). The germline V gene encodes CDR1 SGDLS and CDR2 YYNGEE. Trimming took 0 bases from V and 4 from J, leaving 14 bases between them. The CDR3 spans 16 residues. Written as DNA, the CDR3 is TGTGCCAGCAGCGTAGCCGATGGGGCGCAGAATCAGCCCCAGCATTTT. It encodes CASSVADGAQNQPQHF.

The chain carries TRBV18 and TRBJ1-4; possible D gene TRBD1, 6 bases. Trimming shortened V by 8 bases and J by 5 bases, and 15 bases separated the two germline ends. The germline V gene encodes CDR1 KGHSH and CDR2 LQKENI. The CDR3 runs 14 residues. CDR3 region: CASARDKANEKLFF. The CDR3 nucleotides read TGTGCCAGCGCCCGGGACAAGGCAAATGAAAAACTGTTTTTT.

V gene TRBV19 combines with J gene TRBJ1-5, with D uncertain. This CDR3 region has 12 residues. Germline V gene sequence: CDR1 LNHDA, CDR2 SQIVND (reference sequence). Trimming pared 4 bases from V and 6 bases from J, leaving 7 bases between. CDR3 in amino acids: CASSTWGQPQHF. Written as DNA, the CDR3 is TGTGCCAGTAGTACATGGGGTCAGCCCCAGCATTTT.

The V and J genes are TRBV27 and TRBJ1-5; TRBD1 matches at 10 bases. This CDR3 is built from 15 residues. The germline V gene has CDR1 MNHEY and CDR2 SMNVEV (reference sequence). J was trimmed by 4 bases and V by 4 bases; bases with no gene match: 4. DNA for the CDR3: TGTGCCAGCAGTTCCTGGACAGGGGGGAATCAGCCCCAGCATTTT. It translates to CASSSWTGGNQPQHF.

The V and J genes are TRBV10-1 and TRBJ2-3; the D gene is possibly TRBD1 (6 bases). Germline V gene sequence: CDR1 WNHNN, CDR2 SYGVQD (reference sequence). V dropped 4 bases and J dropped 6 bases, with 11 bases sitting between them. The CDR3 contains 13 residues. The CDR3 region is CASSVTGVDTQYF. The CDR3 nucleotides read TGCGCCAGCAGTGTGACAGGTGTTGATACGCAGTATTTT.

The chain carries TRBV29-1 and TRBJ2-7; TRBD2 matches at 7 bases. CDR3 length: 16 amino acids. The J segment lost 5 bases and the V segment lost 7 bases, leaving 20 bases of the junction unmatched. Per germline, CDR1 SQVTM and CDR2 ANQGSEA. Written as DNA, the CDR3 is TGCAGCGCTGTAGAGGTCTTGGGGGGGAAGCTGGACGAGCAGTACTTC. Translated, it gives CSAVEVLGGKLDEQYF.

This rearrangement joins TRBV6-4 to TRBJ2-3; TRBD1 or TRBD2 may be the D gene (6 bases each). Germline V gives CDR1 MRHNA, CDR2 SNTAGT. The V end was cut by 2 bases, the J end by 3 bases, with 9 bases between. The CDR3 length is 14 residues. The CDR3 here is CASSDQGRTDTQYF. The CDR3 bases are TGTGCCAGCAGTGACCAGGGGAGGACAGATACGCAGTATTTT.

The chain couples TRBV18 to TRBJ2-2, with D tentatively TRBD1 or TRBD2 (6 bases each). The CDR3 sequence is 15 residues long. The V and J ends lost 0 bases and 7 bases respectively, with 12 bases between them. The V gene's germline CDR1 is KGHSH and CDR2 LQKENI. The CDR3 region has the DNA TGTGCCAGCTCACCACCAGGGGGGCTCGGCGGGGAGCTGTTTTTT. Amino acids: CASSPPGGLGGELFF.

CDR3 in amino acids: CASSGQGYNTGELFF. The CDR3 DNA follows: TGTGCCAGCAGTGGGCAGGGGTATAACACCGGGGAGCTGTTTTTT. This chain uses TRBV2 with TRBJ2-2; D possibly corresponds to TRBD1 (6 bases). Trimming shortened V by 4 bases and J by 2 bases, and 11 bases separated the two germline ends. The CDR3 runs 15 residues. Germline CDR1 SNHLY, CDR2 FYNNEI.

V and J are TRBV2 and TRBJ1-6; 10 bases line up with TRBD1. CDR1 is SNHLY and CDR2 is FYNNEI in the germline V gene. There are 14 residues in the CDR3. The V segment lost 6 bases and the J segment 7 bases; nucleotides outside the gene matches: 3. The CDR3 DNA sequence: TGTGCCAGCAGGCAGGGACAGGGGAATTCACCCCTCCACTTT. Its protein product is CASRQGQGNSPLHF.

The rearrangement joins TRBV7-9 to TRBJ1-6; the D is unclear. V was trimmed by 5 bases and J by 7 bases, leaving 15 bases between them. Germline-derived CDR1 and CDR2 are SEHNR and FQNEAQ (reference sequence). This CDR3 region has 15 residues. CDR3 coding DNA: TGTGCCAGCAGCGCTAGCCTGGGAAGCAATTCACCCCTCCACTTT. It codes for CASSASLGSNSPLHF.